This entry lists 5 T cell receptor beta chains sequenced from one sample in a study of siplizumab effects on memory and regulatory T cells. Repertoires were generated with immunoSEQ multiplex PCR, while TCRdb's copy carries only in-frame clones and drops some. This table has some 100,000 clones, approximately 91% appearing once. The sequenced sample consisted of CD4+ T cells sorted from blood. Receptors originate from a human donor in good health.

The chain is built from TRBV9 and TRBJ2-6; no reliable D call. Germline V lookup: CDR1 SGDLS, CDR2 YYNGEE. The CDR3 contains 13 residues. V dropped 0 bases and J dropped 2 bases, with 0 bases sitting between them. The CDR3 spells CASSVAGANVLTF. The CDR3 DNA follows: TGTGCCAGCAGCGTAGCTGGGGCCAACGTCCTGACTTTC.

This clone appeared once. CDR3 DNA: TGTGCCAGCAGGTCCCCTAGCGGCGCAGATACGCAGTATTTT. This codes for CASRSPSGADTQYF. This chain uses TRBV28 with TRBJ2-3, with 7 bases aligning to TRBD2. The CDR3 has 14 amino acids. Losses at the gene ends were 6 bases for V and 4 bases for J; bases not matched to a gene: 7. Germline-derived CDR1 and CDR2 are MDHEN and SYDVKM.

CDR3 nucleotides: TGTGCCAGCAGCAAAGGGACAGGCCTTAATTCACCCCTCCACTTT. Residues: CASSKGTGLNSPLHF. The rearrangement joins TRBV7-2 to TRBJ1-6, with 8 positions matching TRBD1. V lost 5 bases, J lost 6 bases, and 6 bases stayed unmatched. CDR1 SGHTA and CDR2 FQGNSA come from the germline V gene. The CDR3 has 15 amino acids.

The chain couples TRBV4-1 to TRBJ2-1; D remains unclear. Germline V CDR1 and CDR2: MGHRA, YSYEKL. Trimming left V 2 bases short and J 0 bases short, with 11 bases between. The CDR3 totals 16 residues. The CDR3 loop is CASSQWVQSSYNEQFF. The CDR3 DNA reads TGCGCCAGCAGCCAATGGGTCCAGAGCTCCTACAATGAGCAGTTCTTC.

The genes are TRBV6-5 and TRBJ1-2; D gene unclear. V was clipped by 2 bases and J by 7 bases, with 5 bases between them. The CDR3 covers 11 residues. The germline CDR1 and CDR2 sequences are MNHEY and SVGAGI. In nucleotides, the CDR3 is TGTGCCAGCAGTTACCTTGGTGGCTACACCTTC. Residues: CASSYLGGYTF.